Detailed here is one T cell receptor (beta chain). Its antigen is unidentified. Germline V gene sequence: CDR1 MNHNS, CDR2 SASEGT. This CDR3 is 17 amino acids long. The trim removed 2 bases at V and 7 bases at J, leaving 13 bases unmatched. Naivety among CD8 cells was defined by CD45RO negativity and positive CCR7 selection, thereby excluding terminally differentiated effector memory CD45RA+ cells. This record comes from a study of shared clonotypes between healthy human individuals. Study-wide context: Sampling drew on donors who were two women and three men aged 18 to 49. Study-wide findings and caveats: All-four-donor shared clonotypes had higher generation probabilities than non-shared clonotypes did. The diversity represented, both genetic and in exposure history, was limited by few donors.

TCRdb keeps only in-frame clones here, not all; method: immunoSEQ multiplex PCR. The profile shows 550,000 to 750,000 clones, around 90% of them singletons. V gene TRBV6-1 combines with J gene TRBJ2-2; TRBD2 matches at 7 bases. The TCR was taken from a young man in good health. Material for sequencing was naive CD8+ T cells sorted from blood. The CDR3 sequence: CASSEWGGSGGIGELFF. The CDR3 nucleotides read TGTGCCAGCAGTGAATGGGGGGGGAGCGGAGGGATCGGGGAGCTGTTTTTT.